This TCR beta chain was profiled in a study of blood T cell repertoires in COVID-19. Study-wide background: COVID-19 samples collected from the United States, Italy and Spain covered acute and convalescent phases.

Using immunoSEQ multiplex PCR, the repertoire was profiled, and TCRdb retains in-frame clones only, with some absent. This table holds about 250,000 clones, around 80% found once. Sequencing was carried out using peripheral blood. This TCR came from a man aged 40-55 years with active or convalescent COVID-19.

This chain's CDR3 is CATSPGANTEAFF. DNA for the CDR3: TGTGCCACCAGTCCGGGAGCGAACACTGAAGCTTTCTTT. This sequence joins TRBV24-1 and TRBJ1-1; D is undetermined. The CDR3 has 13 residues. Germline values: CDR1 KGHDR, CDR2 SFDVKD. Trimming stripped 6 bases from V and 1 base from J, with 8 bases between.